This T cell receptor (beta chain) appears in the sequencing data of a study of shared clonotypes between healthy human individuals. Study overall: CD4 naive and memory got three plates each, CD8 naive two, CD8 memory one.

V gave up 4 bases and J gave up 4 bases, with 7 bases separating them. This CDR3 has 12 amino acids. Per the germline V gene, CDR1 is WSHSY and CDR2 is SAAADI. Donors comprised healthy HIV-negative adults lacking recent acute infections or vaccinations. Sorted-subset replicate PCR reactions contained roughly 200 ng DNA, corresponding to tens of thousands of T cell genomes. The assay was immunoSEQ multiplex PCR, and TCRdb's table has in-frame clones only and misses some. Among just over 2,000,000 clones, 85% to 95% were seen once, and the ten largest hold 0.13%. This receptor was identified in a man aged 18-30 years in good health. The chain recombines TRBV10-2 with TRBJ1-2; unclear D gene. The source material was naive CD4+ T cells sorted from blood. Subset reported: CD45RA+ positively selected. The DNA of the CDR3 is TGCGCCAGCAGTGGGAAAGTCTATGGCTACACCTTC. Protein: CASSGKVYGYTF.